This TCR beta chain was profiled in a study of T-cell memory formation after mild COVID-19 (dated by TCRdb to the early 2020s). Background for the entire study: Most TCR sequence clusters were specific to one of the two donors. T-cell clones expanding and contracting after mild COVID-19 in a couple of donors were tracked by longitudinal TCRalpha and TCRbeta repertoire sequencing. The cohort comprised two young, previously healthy adult volunteers, one female and one male.

Per the germline V gene, MNHEY is the CDR1 and SVGAGI is the CDR2. The junction shows trimming of 0 bases on V and 5 bases on J, plus 13 bases between the germline ends. From its cysteine to its phenylalanine, the CDR3 spans 15 amino acids. This entry keeps only the CDR3 DNA: 45 bases, framed from base 1. TCRdb lists the instrument as Illumina NovaSeq 6000. cDNA libraries for TCRalpha and TCRbeta were prepared by 5'RACE using constant-segment primers, with sample barcodes and unique molecular identifiers added. Trizol reagent was used to extract RNA from every sample. Libraries were amplified in two PCR steps, with a second sample barcode and Illumina TruSeq adapters added in the second step. Libraries were sequenced on an Illumina NovaSeq with 2 x 150 bp paired-end reads. Processing in the source paper ran as follows. Demultiplexing of reads and collapsing into UMI-guided consensus sequences were performed with migec v1.2.7. Using mixcr v2.1.11, UMI consensuses were aligned to TRA and TRB V and J templates and then assembled into clonotypes. Clonotypes were classified as expanded or contracted when called significant by both edgeR and NoisET, with noise models trained on biological replicates. For edgeR calls, the cutoffs were a false discovery rate-adjusted p below 0.01 and a log2 fold-change threshold of 1. As an exploratory analysis of dynamics, max-normalized trajectories of the 1000 most abundant clonotypes were examined with PCA combined with hierarchical clustering. Separately sequenced CD4+ and CD8+ repertoires were used to assign the CD4 or CD8 phenotype of responding clones. TCRdb redid the processing of the public reads, applying fastp at Q25 and MiXCR, and retained in-frame beta chains. Each CDR3 protein appears once, grouped with its most common genes and DNA. These V and J calls derive from TCRdb rather than the authors' analysis. This sample is represented by about 270,000 distinct CDR3 sequences; around 15% of them were singletons. Less than 30% of the sample comes from the top ten.

This clonotype was recorded only once. The specificity of this receptor is unknown. Base qualities are not recorded, but no much larger clone differs from it by a single base. One read alone lends weak support. PBMCs were isolated by Ficoll-Paque density gradient centrifugation. Results and caveats for the whole study, not just this receptor: Clones that contracted from day 15 to 85 showed balanced CD4/CD8 phenotypes, whereas a second wave of clones that expanded from day 15 to 37 leaned towards CD4+. Contracting CD4+ clones were located mainly in the CM and EM memory subsets, whereas CD8+ clones were found to be enriched in EMRA. Only two mild cases were covered in the study, and larger cohorts including severe cases with pre-infection samples were considered necessary. The detection of some responding clones in pre-infection memory suggests that pre-existing cross-reactive memory T cells joined the SARS-CoV-2 response. SARS-CoV-2 specificity of the second-wave clones peaking on day 37 was not confirmed.

The sequence derives from a man between 18 and 35 years old who had mild COVID-19 (a few samples of this study predate the infection). The sample titles of this study are shuffled in the database, so cell type and time point are left out; the donor was told from shared clones. This chain is built from TRBV6-5 and TRBJ2-5; tentative D gene TRBD2, with 5 bases matching. Sequencing input: PBMCs or a T cell subset sorted from them (not recorded which). The CDR3 region reads CASSYSAGSHETQYF. The DNA sequence is as follows: TGTGCCAGCAGTTACTCGGCTGGGAGCCATGAGACCCAGTACTTC.